This T cell receptor beta chain is from a study of blood T cell repertoires in COVID-19. Overall study: The origin of the acute and convalescent COVID-19 samples was the United States, Italy and Spain. The analysed material was cDNA or gDNA that came from T cells, B-cell-depleted T cells, or PBMCs.

Sequencing was performed with immunoSEQ multiplex PCR; in TCRdb, only in-frame clones are kept and a portion is missing. The table has 150,000 or so clones, approximately 90% seen once. The sequenced sample was peripheral blood. The sequence was obtained from an older woman with acute or convalescent COVID-19.

CDR3 loop: CASIPGLGRGSYNEQFF. CDR3 DNA: TGTGCCAGCATCCCTGGCTTAGGGAGGGGATCCTACAATGAGCAGTTCTTC. The chain joins TRBV13 to TRBJ2-1; 7 nucleotides line up with TRBD2. Trimming took 7 bases from V and 1 from J; bases not matched to a gene: 13. Germline V gives CDR1 PRHDT, CDR2 FYEKMQ (reference sequence). The length of the CDR3 is 17 residues.